The next 22 T cell receptor beta chains were all read from a single sample in a study of cytomegalovirus exposure and HLA in healthy donors. Amplification used 60 Vbeta primers and 13 Jbeta primers. Only in-frame clones appear in the TCRdb table, and some are missing; sequencing was by immunoSEQ multiplex PCR. Here the sample spans about 160,000 clones, nearly 80% being singletons. Sequences were obtained from PBMCs. The source of these receptors is a woman aged 45-59 years in good health and CMV-seropositive.

The chain combines TRBV2 with TRBJ1-6; D not certain. V was cut by 4 bases and J by 9 bases, with 7 bases left in between. From germline, CDR1 is SNHLY and CDR2 FYNNEI. The CDR3 loop spans 12 amino acids. The CDR3 protein is CASSVVVSPLHF. In nucleotides, the CDR3 is TGTGCCAGCAGTGTAGTAGTTTCACCCCTCCACTTT.

This chain uses TRBV4-1 with TRBJ1-1; 11 bases align to TRBD1. Germline CDR1 is MGHRA and CDR2 is YSYEKL. The CDR3 loop spans 16 amino acids. The V and J ends lost 4 bases and 3 bases, in that order; junction bases with no gene match: 7. CDR3 coding DNA: TGCGCCAGCAGCCGCACCCCGGGACAGGGGGACACTGAAGCTTTCTTT. Translated: CASSRTPGQGDTEAFF.

This chain connects TRBV4-3 to TRBJ2-3, with D perhaps TRBD2 (5 bases). The V gene lost 1 base and the J gene lost 14 bases, with 16 bases spanning the gap. This CDR3 comprises 13 residues. Germline V gene sequence: CDR1 LGHNA, CDR2 YSLEER. The DNA for the CDR3 is TGCGCCAGCAGCCAAGTGTTTCTAGCCCTGCCGTATTTT. Protein sequence: CASSQVFLALPYF.

The chain couples TRBV4-1 to TRBJ2-5, with D uncertain. V dropped 4 bases and J dropped 2 bases, with 5 bases sitting between them. The CDR3 runs to 12 residues. Germline assignment: CDR1 MGHRA and CDR2 YSYEKL. The CDR3 DNA reads TGCGCCAGCAGCCCAGGTCAAGAGACCCAGTACTTC. It translates to CASSPGQETQYF.

This clone occurred once. This chain connects TRBV11-2 to TRBJ2-7; D might be TRBD1 (6 bases). V dropped 5 bases and J dropped 2 bases, with 10 bases sitting between them. This CDR3 contains 13 residues. Germline V gene data show CDR1 as SGHAT and CDR2 as FQNNGV. Here the CDR3 reads CASSKGQTYEQYF. As DNA, the CDR3 is TGTGCCAGCAGCAAAGGACAGACCTACGAGCAGTACTTC.

The chain uses TRBV7-8 and TRBJ2-3, with 9 bases fitting TRBD2. CDR3 length equals 19 residues. J lost 5 bases, V lost 8 bases, and 23 bases had no gene match. CDR1 and CDR2 (germline): SGHVS, FQNEAQ. The CDR3 DNA is TGTGCCAGCCTGAATATTTACTCGGCTAGCGGGACTTTTATAGATACGCAGTATTTT. This sequence encodes CASLNIYSASGTFIDTQYF.

The V and J genes are TRBV5-8 and TRBJ1-1; D is unresolved. CDR1 and CDR2 (germline): SGHTS, YDEGEE. V dropped 0 bases and J dropped 3 bases, with 12 bases sitting between them. The CDR3 sequence is 15 residues long. This chain's CDR3 is CASSLGPGLYTEAFF. The CDR3 DNA is TGTGCCAGCAGCTTGGGTCCGGGTCTATACACTGAAGCTTTCTTT. Complete variable domain (other parts from reference TRBV5-8 and TRBJ1-1): EAGVTQSPTHLIKTRGQQATLRCSPISGHTSVYWYQQALGLGLQFLLWYDEGEERNRGNFPPRFSGRQFPNYSSELNVNALELEDSALYLCASSLGPGLYTEAFFGQGTRLTVV.

The chain has TRBV27 and TRBJ1-4; 8 nucleotides align to TRBD1. Germline lookup yields CDR1 MNHEY and CDR2 SMNVEV (reference sequence). J gave up 3 bases and V 5 bases, and 8 bases lay outside the gene matches. This CDR3 spans 16 amino acids. The CDR3 region is CASSRRGGQANEKLFF. The DNA for the CDR3 is TGTGCCAGCAGTCGAAGGGGGGGACAGGCTAATGAAAAACTGTTTTTT.

The CDR3: CASSKWGRRTDTQYF. CDR3 nucleotides: TGTGCCAGCAGCAAATGGGGCAGACGCACAGATACGCAGTATTTT. The V and J genes are TRBV21-1 and TRBJ2-3; the table's D call TRBD1 went unverified against the DNA. TRBV21-1 is termed a pseudogene. This CDR3 contains 15 residues.

The DNA for the CDR3 is TGTGCCAGTATGGGACAGGCCAATCAGCCCCAGCATTTT. Translation gives CASMGQANQPQHF. This sequence joins TRBV2 and TRBJ1-5; 8 positions agree with TRBD1. The J segment lost 3 bases and the V segment lost 9 bases, leaving 4 bases of the junction unmatched. Germline V gene data show CDR1 as SNHLY and CDR2 as FYNNEI. The CDR3 sequence is 13 residues long.

This clone was recorded only once. The chain joins TRBV14 to TRBJ2-2; 7 bases map to TRBD1. Germline loops: CDR1 SGHDN, CDR2 FVKESK. The CDR3 runs 19 residues. V shed 1 base, J shed 6 bases, and the junction held 17 bases outside the gene matches. CDR3 bases: TGTGCCAGCAGCCAAGTAGGAGGAATCGGGACAGTCAGGGCCGGGGAGCTGTTTTTT. Protein sequence: CASSQVGGIGTVRAGELFF.

This clone occurred once. The chain carries TRBV5-4 and TRBJ1-2; D may be TRBD1 (6 bases). From germline, CDR1 is SGHNT and CDR2 YYREEE (reference sequence). The V end lost 0 bases, the J end lost 10 bases, and 19 bases lay between the germline ends. CDR3 length: 15 amino acids. The CDR3 sequence is CASSLGGGTQRTYTF. In DNA, the CDR3 is TGTGCCAGCAGCTTGGGGGGGGGCACTCAACGAACCTACACCTTC.

The rearrangement joins TRBV2 to TRBJ1-2, with unresolved D. Germline CDR1 reads SNHLY; CDR2 reads FYNNEI. The CDR3 totals 12 residues. With 5 bases removed from V and 4 bases from J, the gap between germline ends came to 8 bases. CDR3 sequence reads: CASSPEAYGYTF. As DNA, the CDR3 is TGTGCCAGCAGTCCTGAGGCCTATGGCTACACCTTC.

This clone was detected only once. The genes are TRBV2 and TRBJ1-1, with TRBD1 matching over 9 bases. The CDR3 is 15 residues long. J lost 0 bases, V lost 4 bases, and 3 bases had no gene match. Germline values: CDR1 SNHLY, CDR2 FYNNEI. CDR3 sequence (DNA): TGTGCCAGCAGTGGACAGGGGGTATTGAACACTGAAGCTTTCTTT. Amino acid sequence: CASSGQGVLNTEAFF.

The chain joins TRBV18 to TRBJ1-4; TRBD1 is a possible D gene (6 bases). V lost 0 bases to trimming and J lost 8 bases, with 10 bases between them. Germline assignment: CDR1 KGHSH and CDR2 LQKENI. The length of the CDR3 is 14 residues. In DNA form, the CDR3 reads TGTGCCAGCTCACCACCTACAGGGCGGGAAAAACTGTTTTTT. It codes for CASSPPTGREKLFF.

Regarding this clone: The junction and the germline gene differ at one end; a read error may be behind it. At the DNA level, this CDR3 is encoded by other sequences in the same sample as well. J is TRBJ2-2 and V is TRBV6-5, with TRBD1 identical over 11 bases. Per germline, CDR1 MNHEY and CDR2 SVGAGI. This CDR3 is built from 15 residues. Here the CDR3 DNA reads TGTGCCAGCAGCTGGACAGGGGGCCGTAGCGGGGAACTGTTTTTT. It encodes CASSWTGGRSGELFF.

This clone has just one count. The chain carries TRBV10-3 and TRBJ2-3; D is perhaps TRBD1 (5 bases). The CDR3 length is 14 residues. Trimming cost V 3 bases and J 4 bases, with 11 bases left between them. Germline V gives CDR1 ENHRY, CDR2 SYGVKD. The CDR3 loop reads CAISEAGNADTQYF. The CDR3 DNA reads as TGTGCCATCAGTGAAGCAGGGAACGCAGATACGCAGTATTTT.

The J gene is TRBJ1-2, the V gene TRBV2; tentative D call: TRBD1 (6 bases). The CDR3 totals 16 residues. The germline V and J ends were trimmed by 1 base and 4 bases, with 16 bases remaining between them. Germline V lookup: CDR1 SNHLY, CDR2 FYNNEI. In nucleotides, the CDR3 is TGTGCCAGCAGTGAAGGGTCGTACAGGGCCGGCTATGGCTACACCTTC. Its translation is CASSEGSYRAGYGYTF.

The chain is built from TRBV6-1 and TRBJ1-2, with 12 bases matching TRBD1. V was clipped by 2 bases and J by 5 bases; unmatched bases: 6. CDR1 and CDR2 from the germline V gene are MNHNS and SASEGT. The CDR3 extends over 16 amino acids. CDR3 coding DNA: TGTGCCAGCAGTGAATTAGGGACAGGGGGCGGGTATGGCTACACCTTC. This sequence encodes CASSELGTGGGYGYTF.

This chain connects TRBV6-1 to TRBJ2-7; D unclear. This CDR3 has 13 residues. The V gene lost 3 bases and the J gene lost 2 bases, with 8 bases spanning the gap. Per the germline V gene, CDR1 is MNHNS and CDR2 is SASEGT. CDR3 DNA: TGTGCCAGCAGTGAGGGCAGAACCTACGAGCAGTACTTC. It yields the protein CASSEGRTYEQYF.

The chain's CDR3 is CAIRPGDREGYTF. CDR3 nucleotides: TGTGCCATCAGGCCCGGGGACAGGGAAGGCTACACCTTC. The chain has TRBV10-3 and TRBJ1-2; TRBD1 matches 9 bases. This CDR3 has 13 amino acids. Germline assignment: CDR1 ENHRY and CDR2 SYGVKD. Trimming took 6 bases from V and 8 from J; bases not matched to a gene: 7.

This chain joins TRBV25-1 and TRBJ1-1, with 7 nucleotides matching TRBD1. V shed 4 bases and J 11 bases; nucleotides not matched to a gene: 7. The germline CDR1 and CDR2 sequences are MGHDK and SYGVNS. There are 12 residues in the CDR3. The CDR3 DNA reads as TGTGCCAGCAGTGCACGACAGGGATGGGCTTTCTTT. Translating gives CASSARQGWAFF.